Following are 24 T cell receptor beta chains from one sample sequenced in a study of shared clonotypes between healthy human individuals. Method: immunoSEQ multiplex PCR; TCRdb's copy keeps in-frame clones and lacks some. The sample lists over 750,000 clones; around 96% were seen once. Cells designated naive CD8 were CD45RO-negative and were positively selected for CCR7, with terminally differentiated effector memory CD45RA+ cells excluded. Specimen: naive CD8+ T cells sorted from blood. The receptors originated from a young man in good health.

The V gene is TRBV19, the J gene TRBJ2-7; no definite D call. The germline V gene encodes CDR1 LNHDA and CDR2 SQIVND (reference sequence). The CDR3 length is 13 residues. Deletions cut 5 bases from V and 4 bases from J, with 12 bases between. CDR3 sequence: CASSARLPYEQYF. The CDR3 DNA follows: TGTGCCAGTAGTGCCCGACTCCCTTACGAGCAGTACTTC.

The chain uses TRBV14 and TRBJ1-3; no firm D call. CDR1 and CDR2 from the germline V gene are SGHDN and FVKESK. Between the trimmed V and J ends, which lost 4 bases and 3 bases, there was a span of 4 bases. The CDR3 sequence is 12 residues long. The CDR3 region is CASSPNGNTIYF. In nucleotides, the CDR3 is TGTGCCAGCAGCCCGAATGGAAACACCATATATTTT.

The CDR3 spells CASSPQTSNIQYF. CDR3 DNA: TGTGCCAGCAGCCCTCAGACCTCAAACATTCAGTACTTC. The J gene is TRBJ2-4, the V gene TRBV9, with D uncertain. The CDR3 consists of 13 residues. Deletions cut 4 bases from V and 6 bases from J, with 11 bases between. CDR1 and CDR2 (germline): SGDLS, YYNGEE.

The chain links TRBV6-6 to TRBJ1-2; possibly TRBD1 for D (6 bases). The CDR3 has 16 amino acids. Germline CDR1 and CDR2: MNHNY and SVGAGI (reference sequence). V lost 2 bases to trimming and J lost 3 bases, with 16 bases between them. CDR3 region: CASSYLRGGAYYGYTF. DNA of the CDR3: TGTGCCAGCAGTTACCTTAGAGGGGGAGCCTACTATGGCTACACCTTC.

The V and J genes are TRBV29-1 and TRBJ2-1, with D possibly TRBD2 on 6 matching bases. Germline CDR1 and CDR2: SQVTM and ANQGSEA. V was shortened by 1 base and J by 1 base, with 20 bases between the two germline ends. This CDR3 has 18 amino acids. Here the CDR3 DNA reads TGCAGCGTTGAAGGGCTAGCGAGTCCGGGATTATCCTACAATGAGCAGTTCTTC. Amino acid sequence: CSVEGLASPGLSYNEQFF.

This clone was recorded once. The CDR3 coding sequence is TGTGCCAGCAGCCCCCTGTGGCGGGAGGGCTCTGGGGCCAACGTCCTGACTTTC. This gives the protein CASSPLWREGSGANVLTF. The chain is built from TRBV13 and TRBJ2-6; the match to TRBD2 covers 9 bases. Germline CDR1 is PRHDT and CDR2 is FYEKMQ (reference sequence). V gave up 5 bases and J gave up 0 bases; unmatched junction bases: 8. CDR3 length: 18 amino acids.

The chain links TRBV10-3 to TRBJ2-3, with TRBD1 as a possible D gene (5 bases). The V gene's germline CDR1 is ENHRY and CDR2 SYGVKD. The CDR3 is made up of 15 amino acids. Trimming removed 4 bases at V and 3 bases at J, with 14 bases between. The CDR3, as DNA: TGTGCCATCAGTGCCTCGGTGACAGCAACAGATACGCAGTATTTT. This gives the protein CAISASVTATDTQYF.

V is TRBV6-6 and J is TRBJ2-7; D might be TRBD2 (5 bases). The CDR3 is made up of 12 amino acids. Germline CDR1 reads MNHNY; CDR2 reads SVGAGI (reference sequence). Trimming left V 2 bases short and J 3 bases short, with 5 bases between. CDR3 protein: CASSYGLYEQYF. CDR3 sequence (DNA): TGTGCCAGCAGTTACGGACTCTACGAGCAGTACTTC.

V is TRBV28 and J is TRBJ2-3; D gene ambiguous. The germline V gene encodes CDR1 MDHEN and CDR2 SYDVKM. CDR3 length equals 14 residues. Trimming stripped 6 bases from V and 0 bases from J, with 10 bases between. CDR3 amino acids: CASSPEVSTDTQYF. CDR3 sequence (DNA): TGTGCCAGCAGCCCTGAAGTGAGCACAGATACGCAGTATTTT.

The CDR3 region is CPAATWDVRQSRANVLTF. The CDR3 nucleotides read TGTCCAGCAGCAACTTGGGATGTAAGACAAAGTCGGGCCAACGTCCTGACTTTC. This sequence joins TRBV12-1 and TRBJ2-6. TRBV12-1 represents a pseudogene. The CDR3 runs to 18 residues.

The chain carries TRBV10-3 and TRBJ2-7; D is perhaps TRBD1 (6 bases). V was cut by 9 bases and J by 2 bases, with 8 bases left in between. From germline, CDR1 is ENHRY and CDR2 SYGVKD. The CDR3 sequence is 11 residues long. CDR3 residues: CAIRDTYEQYF. CDR3 DNA: TGTGCCATTCGGGACACCTACGAGCAGTACTTC.

The V and J genes are TRBV2 and TRBJ2-2, with 8 positions matching TRBD2. CDR1 is SNHLY, CDR2 FYNNEI, per germline. This CDR3 region has 17 residues. V lost 6 bases, J lost 2 bases, and 11 bases stayed unmatched. The CDR3 nucleotides are TGTGCCAGCAGCCAAAGCCCTAGCGGGCCTAACACCGGGGAGCTGTTTTTT. Its translation is CASSQSPSGPNTGELFF.

As regards this clone: In the same sample, other DNA sequences code for this CDR3. The gene calls are TRBV11-2 and TRBJ2-7; D gene uncertain. The V end lost 1 base, the J end lost 4 bases, and 8 bases lay between the germline ends. Looked up from germline, CDR1 is SGHAT and CDR2 is FQNNGV. CDR3 length: 13 amino acids. The CDR3 DNA sequence: TGTGCCAGCAGCTTAGGGGTCTCGTACGAGCAGTACTTC. Its protein is CASSLGVSYEQYF.

This clone was detected only once. The chain joins TRBV7-9 to TRBJ2-7; TRBD1 matches 8 bases. Trimming at V came to 5 bases and at J to 5 bases, leaving 8 bases not matched to a gene. Germline loops: CDR1 SEHNR, CDR2 FQNEAQ (reference sequence). The CDR3 totals 14 residues. The DNA for the CDR3 is TGTGCCAGCAGCCCAGGACAGGGTTCCGACGAGCAGTACTTC. It encodes CASSPGQGSDEQYF.

The chain uses TRBV4-3 and TRBJ2-1; 11 bases map to TRBD2. The germline CDR1 and CDR2 sequences are LGHNA and YSLEER. The V gene end was trimmed by 0 bases and the J gene end by 4 bases; junction bases not matched to a gene: 8. This CDR3 is 18 amino acids long. CDR3 DNA: TGCGCCAGCAGCCAAGATAGGTCGCTAGCGGGAGGATACAATGAGCAGTTCTTC. Its protein is CASSQDRSLAGGYNEQFF.

This chain links TRBV11-2 with TRBJ2-2, with D uncertain. There are 12 residues in the CDR3. Germline CDR1 is SGHAT and CDR2 is FQNNGV. V lost 0 bases, J lost 9 bases, and 5 bases lay in between. CDR3 nucleotide sequence: TGTGCCAGCAGCTTAGATGTCCGGGAGCTGTTTTTT. Its translation: CASSLDVRELFF.

Notes on this clone: The sample carries other DNA sequences with the same CDR3. The V and J genes are TRBV27 and TRBJ2-7; D gene unclear. The CDR3 is made up of 13 amino acids. With 4 bases removed from V and 0 bases from J, the gap between germline ends came to 7 bases. The germline V gene has CDR1 MNHEY and CDR2 SMNVEV (reference sequence). Here the CDR3 DNA reads TGTGCCAGCAGTTATAAGAGCTCCTACGAGCAGTACTTC. It encodes CASSYKSSYEQYF.

This clone turned up a few times. This chain joins TRBV5-4 and TRBJ2-3, with D tentatively TRBD1 (5 bases). Trimming shortened V by 4 bases and J by 5 bases, and 14 bases separated the two germline ends. The CDR3 extends over 14 amino acids. Germline-derived CDR1 and CDR2 are SGHNT and YYREEE (reference sequence). The CDR3: CASSNRQPGDTQYF. CDR3 nucleotide sequence: TGTGCCAGCAGCAACCGACAGCCGGGAGATACGCAGTATTTT.

V and J are TRBV23-1 and TRBJ2-7, with D tentatively TRBD1 (6 bases). TRBV23-1 is an open reading frame, and its role is uncertain. The germline V and J ends were trimmed by 6 bases and 0 bases, with 12 bases remaining between them. The CDR3 sequence is 14 residues long. Here the CDR3 reads CASRDRVNSYEQYF. CDR3 DNA sequence: TGCGCCAGCAGGGACAGAGTGAACTCCTACGAGCAGTACTTC.

V gene TRBV27 combines with J gene TRBJ2-3; weak D call: TRBD1 (5 bases). CDR3 length: 16 residues. The V end was cut by 1 base, the J end by 5 bases, with 16 bases between. CDR1 and CDR2 from the germline V gene are MNHEY and SMNVEV (reference sequence). The CDR3 DNA reads as TGTGCCAGCAGTTTATGGCAGGGAAATTTGTTAGATACGCAGTATTTT. Translation: CASSLWQGNLLDTQYF.

Only one count was recorded for this clone. The chain carries TRBV7-6 and TRBJ2-2; D remains unclear. The ends were cut back, 4 bases at V and 11 bases at J, with 11 bases in the middle. This CDR3 has 12 amino acids. Looked up from germline, CDR1 is SGHVS and CDR2 is FNYEAQ. CDR3 residues: CASSSGGPELFF. Here the CDR3 DNA reads TGTGCCAGCAGCTCCGGCGGACCCGAGCTGTTTTTT.

The chain carries TRBV29-1 and TRBJ2-1; D gene uncertain. The CDR3 runs 8 residues. Trimming took off 7 bases at V and 15 bases at J, with 10 bases between the two ends. Germline V lookup: CDR1 SQVTM, CDR2 ANQGSEA. The CDR3 region is CSAGPGFF. The CDR3 DNA follows: TGCAGCGCCGGCCCAGGGTTCTTC.

CDR3 in DNA: TGTGCCAGCAGTTCTCTTACCTTTACTAGCACAGATACGCAGTATTTT. The encoded protein is CASSSLTFTSTDTQYF. The V call is TRBV6-5, the J call TRBJ2-3; D call uncertain. The germline gives CDR1 MNHEY, CDR2 SVGAGI. Trimming removed 4 bases from V and 0 bases from J, with 14 bases in between. The CDR3 consists of 16 residues.

The chain has TRBV6-1 and TRBJ1-3; the D gene is possibly TRBD1 (5 bases). The germline CDR1 and CDR2 sequences are MNHNS and SASEGT. CDR3 length equals 18 residues. V lost 2 bases and J lost 4, with 21 bases in between. The DNA of the CDR3 is TGTGCCAGCAGTGAAACAGGAGACACAATCCTTGACGGAAACACCATATATTTT. This encodes CASSETGDTILDGNTIYF.